This T cell receptor beta chain is drawn from a study of T cells in Graves' hyperthyroidism and ophthalmopathy. Background on the study: The blood sample was taken at first diagnosis, before treatment began.

This CDR3 comprises 15 residues. Trimming shortened V by 2 bases and J by 3 bases, and 13 bases separated the two germline ends. The V gene's germline CDR1 is SGHTA and CDR2 FQGNSA. Patients were aged 18 to 65, had disease duration under 2 months, and had newly diagnosed hyperthyroidism. The source material, RNA transcripts, was used to amplify TCR beta CDR3 regions. HTBI primers were employed in a first-round RT-PCR of the TCR CDR3. TCRdb recomputed calls from the multiplex PCR reads with MiXCR, one row per CDR3 protein. The repertoire holds roughly 100,000 distinct CDR3 sequences, roughly 50% seen once, with approximately 30% in the top ten.

The source of this sequence is a man aged 35-49 years with Graves' hyperthyroidism. What was sequenced was blood. The J gene is TRBJ1-1, the V gene TRBV7-2, with a tentative D call TRBD1 (5 bases). The CDR3 reads CASSLTTLGDTEAFF. The CDR3 DNA reads TGTGCCAGCAGCTTAACAACGTTAGGGGACACTGAAGCTTTCTTT. Using reference TRBV7-2 and TRBJ1-1 for the parts outside the CDR3, the full variable domain is GAGVSQSPSNKVTEKGKDVELRCDPISGHTALYWYRQSLGQGLEFLIYFQGNSAPDKSGLPSDRFSAERTGGSVSTLTIQRTQQEDSAVYLCASSLTTLGDTEAFFGQGTRLTVV.